This TCR beta chain comes out of a study of blood T cell repertoires in COVID-19. For the study at large: Acute and convalescent COVID-19 samples came from the United States, Italy and Spain. T cells, B-cell-depleted T cells, or PBMCs provided the cDNA or gDNA that served as material.

On this clone itself: Mismatch with germline at one junction end may stem from a read error.

Methods used by the authors: Reference gene primer amplification yielded estimated nucleated cell counts. Repertoires were generated with immunoSEQ multiplex PCR, while TCRdb's copy carries only in-frame clones and drops some. Clone size and the V and J calls come from that table; the DNA yielded D and trimming. The sample yields about 87,000 clones, approximately 88% seen once. This CDR3 has 11 residues. CDR1 is SGHTA, CDR2 FQGNSA, per germline. This sequence originates from a man of 80 years or more with acute or convalescent COVID-19. J is TRBJ2-7 and V is TRBV7-2, with no clear D. The specimen was peripheral blood. CDR3 protein: CASSLNYGQYF. CDR3 nucleotide sequence: TGTGCCAGCAGCTTAAACTACGGGCAGTACTTC.